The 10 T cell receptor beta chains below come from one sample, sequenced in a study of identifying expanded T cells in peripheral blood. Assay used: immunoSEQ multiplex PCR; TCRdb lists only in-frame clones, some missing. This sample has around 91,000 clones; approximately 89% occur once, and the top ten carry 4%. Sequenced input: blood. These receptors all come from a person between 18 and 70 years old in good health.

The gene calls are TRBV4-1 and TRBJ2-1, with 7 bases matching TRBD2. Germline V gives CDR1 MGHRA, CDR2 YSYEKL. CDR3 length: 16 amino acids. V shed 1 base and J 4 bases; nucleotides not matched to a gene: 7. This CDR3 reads CASSQGALRGYNEQFF. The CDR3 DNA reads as TGCGCCAGCAGCCAAGGTGCGTTGCGGGGGTACAATGAGCAGTTCTTC.

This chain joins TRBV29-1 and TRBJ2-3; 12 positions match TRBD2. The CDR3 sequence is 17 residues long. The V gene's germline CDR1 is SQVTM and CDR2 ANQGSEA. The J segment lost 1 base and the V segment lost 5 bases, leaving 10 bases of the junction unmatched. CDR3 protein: CSVRLLAGGPGTDTQYF. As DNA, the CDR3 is TGCAGCGTTAGGTTGCTAGCGGGGGGGCCTGGCACAGATACGCAGTATTTT.

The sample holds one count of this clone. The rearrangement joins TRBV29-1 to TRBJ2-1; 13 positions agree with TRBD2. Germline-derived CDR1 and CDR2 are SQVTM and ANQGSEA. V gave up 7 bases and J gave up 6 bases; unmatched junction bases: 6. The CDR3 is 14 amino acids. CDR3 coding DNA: TGCAGCGCCAGAACTAGCGGGGGGGTCAATGAGCAGTTCTTC. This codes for CSARTSGGVNEQFF.

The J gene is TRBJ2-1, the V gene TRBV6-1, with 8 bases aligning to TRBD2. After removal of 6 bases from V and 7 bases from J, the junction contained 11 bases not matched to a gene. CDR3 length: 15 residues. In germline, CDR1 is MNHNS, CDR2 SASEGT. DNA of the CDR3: TGTGCCAGCAGCCCCTTTCGGGGGGGCGGGAATGAGCAGTTCTTC. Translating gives CASSPFRGGGNEQFF.

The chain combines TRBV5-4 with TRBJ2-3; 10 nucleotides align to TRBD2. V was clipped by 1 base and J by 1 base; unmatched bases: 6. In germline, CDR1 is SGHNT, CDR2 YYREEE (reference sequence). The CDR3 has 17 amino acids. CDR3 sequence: CASSLPGLAPGTDTQYF. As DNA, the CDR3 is TGTGCCAGCAGCTTGCCGGGACTAGCGCCAGGCACAGATACGCAGTATTTT.

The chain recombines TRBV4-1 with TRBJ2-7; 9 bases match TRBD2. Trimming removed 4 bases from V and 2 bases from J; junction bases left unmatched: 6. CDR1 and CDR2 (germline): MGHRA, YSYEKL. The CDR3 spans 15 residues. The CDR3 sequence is CASSRRLAETYEQYF. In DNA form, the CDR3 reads TGCGCCAGCAGCCGCCGACTAGCGGAGACCTACGAGCAGTACTTC.

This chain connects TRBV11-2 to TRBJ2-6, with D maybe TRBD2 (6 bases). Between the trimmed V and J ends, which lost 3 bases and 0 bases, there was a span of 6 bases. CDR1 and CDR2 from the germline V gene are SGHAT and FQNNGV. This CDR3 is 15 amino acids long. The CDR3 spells CASSLGGSGANVLTF. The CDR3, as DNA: TGTGCCAGCAGCTTGGGGGGCTCTGGGGCCAACGTCCTGACTTTC. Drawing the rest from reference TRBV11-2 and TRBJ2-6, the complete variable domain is EAGVAQSPRYKIIEKRQSVAFWCNPISGHATLYWYQQILGQGPKLLIQFQNNGVVDDSQLPKDRFSAERLKGVDSTLKIQPAKLEDSAVYLCASSLGGSGANVLTFGAGSRLTVL.

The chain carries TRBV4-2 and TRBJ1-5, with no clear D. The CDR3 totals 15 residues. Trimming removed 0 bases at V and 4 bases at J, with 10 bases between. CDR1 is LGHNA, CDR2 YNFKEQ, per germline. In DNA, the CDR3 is TGTGCCAGCAGCCAAGATCCGCGCCCTAATCAGCCCCAGCATTTT. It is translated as CASSQDPRPNQPQHF.

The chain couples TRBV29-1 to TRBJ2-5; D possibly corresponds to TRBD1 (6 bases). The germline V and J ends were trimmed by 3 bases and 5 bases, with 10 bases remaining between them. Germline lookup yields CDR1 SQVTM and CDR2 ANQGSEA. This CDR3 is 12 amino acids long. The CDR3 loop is CSVEGTGETQYF. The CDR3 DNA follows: TGCAGCGTTGAGGGTACAGGGGAGACCCAGTACTTC.

In DNA, the CDR3 is TGTGCCTGGAGCCGAAACTATGGCTACACCTTC. This sequence encodes CAWSRNYGYTF. V and J are TRBV30 and TRBJ1-2; D is unclear. The CDR3 loop spans 11 amino acids. In germline, CDR1 is GTSNPN, CDR2 SVGIG (reference sequence). Between the trimmed V and J ends, which lost 3 bases and 2 bases, there was a span of 4 bases. Filled out from reference TRBV30 and TRBJ1-2, the complete variable domain reads SQTIHQWPATLVQPVGSPLSLECTVEGTSNPNLYWYRQAAGRGLQLLFYSVGIGQISSEVPQNLSASRPQDRQFILSSKKLLLSDSGFYLCAWSRNYGYTFGSGTRLTVV.